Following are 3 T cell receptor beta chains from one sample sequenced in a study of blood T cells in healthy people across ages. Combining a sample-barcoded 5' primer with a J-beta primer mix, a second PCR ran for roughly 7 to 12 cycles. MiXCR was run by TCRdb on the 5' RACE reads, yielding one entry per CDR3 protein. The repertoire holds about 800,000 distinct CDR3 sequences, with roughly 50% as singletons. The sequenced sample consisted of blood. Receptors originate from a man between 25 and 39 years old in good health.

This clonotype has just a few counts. CDR3 nucleotide sequence: TGCAGCGTTGAAAACCGGGACGGGCGAACCTACGAGCAGTACTTC. It translates to CSVENRDGRTYEQYF. V gene TRBV29-1 combines with J gene TRBJ2-7, with D tentatively TRBD1 or TRBD2 (5 bases each). This CDR3 comprises 15 residues. Germline CDR1 is SQVTM and CDR2 is ANQGSEA. V gave up 2 bases and J gave up 2 bases, with 16 bases separating them.

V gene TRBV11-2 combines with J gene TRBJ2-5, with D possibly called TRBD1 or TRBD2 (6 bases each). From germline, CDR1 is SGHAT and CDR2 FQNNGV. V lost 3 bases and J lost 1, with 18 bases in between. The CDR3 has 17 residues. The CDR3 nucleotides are TGTGCCAGCAGCTTGAGTTGGGGGGCCGGGTCCCAAGAGACCCAGTACTTC. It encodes CASSLSWGAGSQETQYF.

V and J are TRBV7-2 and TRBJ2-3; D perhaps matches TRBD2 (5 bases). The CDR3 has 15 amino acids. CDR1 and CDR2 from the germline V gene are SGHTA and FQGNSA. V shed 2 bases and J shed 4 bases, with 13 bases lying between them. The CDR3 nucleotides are TGTGCCAGCAGCTTATTGAGCGGTGGGGCAGATACGCAGTATTTT. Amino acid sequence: CASSLLSGGADTQYF. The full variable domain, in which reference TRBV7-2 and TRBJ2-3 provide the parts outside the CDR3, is GAGVSQSPSNKVTEKGKDVELRCDPISGHTALYWYRQSLGQGLEFLIYFQGNSAPDKSGLPSDRFSAERTGGSVSTLTIQRTQQEDSAVYLCASSLLSGGADTQYFGPGTRLTVL.